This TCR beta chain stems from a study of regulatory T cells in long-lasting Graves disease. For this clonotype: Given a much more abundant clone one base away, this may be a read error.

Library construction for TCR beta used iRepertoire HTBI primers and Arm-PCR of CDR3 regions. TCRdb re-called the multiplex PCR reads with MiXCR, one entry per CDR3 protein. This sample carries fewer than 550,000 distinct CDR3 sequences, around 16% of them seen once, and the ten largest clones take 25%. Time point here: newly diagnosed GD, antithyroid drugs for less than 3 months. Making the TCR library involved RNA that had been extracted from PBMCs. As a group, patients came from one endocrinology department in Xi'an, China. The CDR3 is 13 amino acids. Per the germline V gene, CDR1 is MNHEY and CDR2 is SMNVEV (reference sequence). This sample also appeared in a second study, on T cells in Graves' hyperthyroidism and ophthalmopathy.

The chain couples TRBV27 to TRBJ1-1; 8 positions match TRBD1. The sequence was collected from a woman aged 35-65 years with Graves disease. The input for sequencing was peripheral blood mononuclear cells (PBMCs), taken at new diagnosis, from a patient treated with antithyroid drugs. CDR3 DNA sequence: TGTGCCAGCAGCCGACAGGGGCTCACTGAAGCTTCCTTT. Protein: CASSRQGLTEASF.